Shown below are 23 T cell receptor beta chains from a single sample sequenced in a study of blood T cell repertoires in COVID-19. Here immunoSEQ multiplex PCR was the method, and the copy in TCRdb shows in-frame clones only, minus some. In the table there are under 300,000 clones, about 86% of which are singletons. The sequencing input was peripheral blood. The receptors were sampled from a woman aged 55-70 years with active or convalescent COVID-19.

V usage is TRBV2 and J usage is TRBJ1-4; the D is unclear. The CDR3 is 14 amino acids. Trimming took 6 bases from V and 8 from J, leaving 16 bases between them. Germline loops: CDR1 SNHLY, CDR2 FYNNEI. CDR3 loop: CASRPRETIEKLFF. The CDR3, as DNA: TGTGCCAGCAGGCCAAGGGAGACGATAGAAAAACTGTTTTTT.

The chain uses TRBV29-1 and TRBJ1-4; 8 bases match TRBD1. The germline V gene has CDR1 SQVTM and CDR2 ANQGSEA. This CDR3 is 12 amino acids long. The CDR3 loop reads CSVRGQSEKLFF. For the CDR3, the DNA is TGCAGTGTCAGGGGGCAGAGTGAAAAACTGTTTTTT.

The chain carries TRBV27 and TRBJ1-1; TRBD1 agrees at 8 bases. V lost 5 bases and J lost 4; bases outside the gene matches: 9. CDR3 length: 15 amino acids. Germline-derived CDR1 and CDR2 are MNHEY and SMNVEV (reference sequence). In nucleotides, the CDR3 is TGTGCCAGCAGTCCACACGGACAGGGCCCCACTGAAGCTTTCTTT. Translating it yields CASSPHGQGPTEAFF.

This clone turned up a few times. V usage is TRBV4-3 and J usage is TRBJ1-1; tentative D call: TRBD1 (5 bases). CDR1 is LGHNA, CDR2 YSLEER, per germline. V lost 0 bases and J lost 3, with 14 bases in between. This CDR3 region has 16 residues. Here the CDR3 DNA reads TGCGCCAGCAGCCAAGATAGTGGGGGGGGTTACACTGAAGCTTTCTTT. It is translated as CASSQDSGGGYTEAFF.

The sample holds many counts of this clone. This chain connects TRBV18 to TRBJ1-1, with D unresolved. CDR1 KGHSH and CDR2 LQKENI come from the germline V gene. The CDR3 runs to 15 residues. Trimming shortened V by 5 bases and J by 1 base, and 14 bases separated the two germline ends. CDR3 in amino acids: CASSVESGPNTEAFF. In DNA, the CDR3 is TGTGCCAGCTCAGTGGAGAGCGGGCCGAACACTGAAGCTTTCTTT.

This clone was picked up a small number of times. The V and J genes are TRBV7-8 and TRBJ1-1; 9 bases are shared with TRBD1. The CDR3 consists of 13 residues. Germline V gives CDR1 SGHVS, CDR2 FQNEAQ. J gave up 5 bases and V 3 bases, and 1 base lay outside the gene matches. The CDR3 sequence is CASSLTGGTEAFF. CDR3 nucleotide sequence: TGTGCCAGCAGCTTGACAGGGGGGACTGAAGCTTTCTTT.

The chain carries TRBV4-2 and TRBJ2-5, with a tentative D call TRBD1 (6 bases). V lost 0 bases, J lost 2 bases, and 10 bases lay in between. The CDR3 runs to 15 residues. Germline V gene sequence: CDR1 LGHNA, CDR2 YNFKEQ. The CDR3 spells CASSQDRGGQETQYF. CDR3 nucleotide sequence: TGTGCCAGCAGCCAAGATCGAGGGGGTCAAGAGACCCAGTACTTC.

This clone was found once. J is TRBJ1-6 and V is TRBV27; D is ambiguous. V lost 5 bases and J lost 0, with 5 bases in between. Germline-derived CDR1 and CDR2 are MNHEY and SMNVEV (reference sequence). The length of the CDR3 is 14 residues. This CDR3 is CASSTSSYNSPLHF. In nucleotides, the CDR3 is TGTGCCAGCAGTACGAGCTCCTATAATTCACCCCTCCACTTT.

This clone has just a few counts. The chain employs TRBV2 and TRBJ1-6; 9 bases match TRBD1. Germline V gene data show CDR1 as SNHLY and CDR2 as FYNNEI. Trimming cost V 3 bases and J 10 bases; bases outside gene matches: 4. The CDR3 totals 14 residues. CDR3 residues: CASSDGTGWSPLHF. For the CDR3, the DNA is TGTGCCAGCAGTGACGGGACAGGGTGGTCACCCCTCCACTTT.

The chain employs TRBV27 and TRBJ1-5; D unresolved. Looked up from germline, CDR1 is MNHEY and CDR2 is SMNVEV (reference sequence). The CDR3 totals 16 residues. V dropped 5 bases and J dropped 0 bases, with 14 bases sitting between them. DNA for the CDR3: TGTGCCAGCAGTCCCCCGGGGTCCTATAGCAATCAGCCCCAGCATTTT. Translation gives CASSPPGSYSNQPQHF.

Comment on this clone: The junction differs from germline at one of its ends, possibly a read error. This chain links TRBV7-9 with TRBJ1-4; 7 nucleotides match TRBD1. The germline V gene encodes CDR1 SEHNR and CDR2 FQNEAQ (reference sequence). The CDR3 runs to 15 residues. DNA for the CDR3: TGTGCCAGCAACTTAGAGGGGACAGTGGGAGAAAAACTGTTTTTT. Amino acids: CASNLEGTVGEKLFF.

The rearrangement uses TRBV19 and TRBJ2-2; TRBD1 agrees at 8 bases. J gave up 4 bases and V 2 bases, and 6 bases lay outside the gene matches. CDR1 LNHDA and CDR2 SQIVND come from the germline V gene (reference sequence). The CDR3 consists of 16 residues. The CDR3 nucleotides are TGTGCCAGTAGTATAATTAGTACAGGGGGCACCGGGGAGCTGTTTTTT. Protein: CASSIISTGGTGELFF.

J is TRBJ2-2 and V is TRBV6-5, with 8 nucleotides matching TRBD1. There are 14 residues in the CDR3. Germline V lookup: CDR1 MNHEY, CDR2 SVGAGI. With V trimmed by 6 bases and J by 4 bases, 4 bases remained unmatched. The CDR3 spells CASRDRVGTGELFF. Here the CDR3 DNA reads TGTGCCAGCAGGGACAGGGTTGGCACCGGGGAGCTGTTTTTT.

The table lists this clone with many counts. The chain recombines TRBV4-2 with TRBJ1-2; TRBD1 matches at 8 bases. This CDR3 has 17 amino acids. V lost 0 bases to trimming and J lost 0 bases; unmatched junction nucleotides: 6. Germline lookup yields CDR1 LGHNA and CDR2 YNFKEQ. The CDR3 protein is CASSQDDRGPPNYGYTF. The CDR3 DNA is TGTGCCAGCAGCCAAGATGACAGGGGACCTCCTAACTATGGCTACACCTTC.

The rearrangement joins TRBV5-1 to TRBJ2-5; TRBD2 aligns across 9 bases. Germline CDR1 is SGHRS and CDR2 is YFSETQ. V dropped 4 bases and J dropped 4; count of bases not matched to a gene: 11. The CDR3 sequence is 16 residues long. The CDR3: CASSNSLRGGGETQYF. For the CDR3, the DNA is TGCGCCAGCAGCAATAGTCTGCGCGGGGGGGGAGAGACCCAGTACTTC.

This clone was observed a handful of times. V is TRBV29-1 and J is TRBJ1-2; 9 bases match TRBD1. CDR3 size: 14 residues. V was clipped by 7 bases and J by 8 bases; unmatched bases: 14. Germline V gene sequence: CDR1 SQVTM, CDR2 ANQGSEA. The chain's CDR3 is CSAYSATGQGGYTF. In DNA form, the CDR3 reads TGCAGCGCCTACTCAGCTACCGGACAGGGGGGCTACACCTTC.

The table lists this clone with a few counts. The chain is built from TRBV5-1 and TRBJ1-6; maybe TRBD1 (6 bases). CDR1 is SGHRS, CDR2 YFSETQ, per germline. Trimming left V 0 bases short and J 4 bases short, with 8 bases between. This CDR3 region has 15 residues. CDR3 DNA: TGCGCCAGCAGCTTGGACAGGGCTTATAATTCACCCCTCCACTTT. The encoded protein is CASSLDRAYNSPLHF.

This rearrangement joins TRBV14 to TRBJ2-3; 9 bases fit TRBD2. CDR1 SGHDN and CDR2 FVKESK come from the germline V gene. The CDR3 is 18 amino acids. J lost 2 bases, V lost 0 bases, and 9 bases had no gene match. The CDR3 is CASSQDRSVAGDTDTQYF. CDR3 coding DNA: TGTGCCAGCAGCCAAGATCGGTCGGTAGCGGGGGACACAGATACGCAGTATTTT.

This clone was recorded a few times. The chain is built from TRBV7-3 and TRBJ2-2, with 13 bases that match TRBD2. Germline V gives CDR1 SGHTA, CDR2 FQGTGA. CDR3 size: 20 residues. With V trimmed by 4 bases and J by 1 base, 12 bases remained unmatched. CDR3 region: CASSSDRLGLAGENTGELFF. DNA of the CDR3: TGTGCCAGCAGCTCCGATCGGCTAGGACTAGCGGGGGAGAACACCGGGGAGCTGTTTTTT.

In DNA form, the CDR3 reads TGTGCCACCAGCAGAGAATCAACTAGCGGGGGGATGGATGAGCAGTTCTTC. It translates to CATSRESTSGGMDEQFF. This chain connects TRBV15 to TRBJ2-1; 12 bases match TRBD2. Trimming removed 0 bases from V and 8 bases from J; junction bases left unmatched: 8. In germline, CDR1 is LNHNV, CDR2 YYDKDF (reference sequence). The CDR3 is 17 amino acids.

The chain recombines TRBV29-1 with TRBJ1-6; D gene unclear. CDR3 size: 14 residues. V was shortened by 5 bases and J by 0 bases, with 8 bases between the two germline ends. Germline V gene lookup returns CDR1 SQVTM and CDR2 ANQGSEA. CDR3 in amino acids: CSVRVSSYNSPLHF. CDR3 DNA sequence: TGCAGCGTTCGGGTCAGCTCCTATAATTCACCCCTCCACTTT. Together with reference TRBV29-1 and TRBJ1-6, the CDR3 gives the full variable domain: SAVISQKPSRDICQRGTSLTIQCQVDSQVTMMFWYRQQPGQSLTLIATANQGSEATYESGFVIDKFPISRPNLTFSTLTVSNMSPEDSSIYLCSVRVSSYNSPLHFGNGTRLTVT.

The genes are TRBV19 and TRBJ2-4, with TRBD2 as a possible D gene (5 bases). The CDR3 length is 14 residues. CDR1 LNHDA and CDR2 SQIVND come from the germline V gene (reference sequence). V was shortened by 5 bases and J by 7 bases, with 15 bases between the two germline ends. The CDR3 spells CASSLQNRGNIQYF. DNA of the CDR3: TGTGCCAGTAGTCTACAGAATCGAGGGAACATTCAGTACTTC.

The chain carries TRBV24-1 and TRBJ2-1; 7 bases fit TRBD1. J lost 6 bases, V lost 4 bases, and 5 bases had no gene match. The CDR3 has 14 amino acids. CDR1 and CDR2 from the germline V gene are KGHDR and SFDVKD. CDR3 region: CATSESRDSNEQFF. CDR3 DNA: TGTGCCACCAGTGAGAGTCGGGACAGCAATGAGCAGTTCTTC.